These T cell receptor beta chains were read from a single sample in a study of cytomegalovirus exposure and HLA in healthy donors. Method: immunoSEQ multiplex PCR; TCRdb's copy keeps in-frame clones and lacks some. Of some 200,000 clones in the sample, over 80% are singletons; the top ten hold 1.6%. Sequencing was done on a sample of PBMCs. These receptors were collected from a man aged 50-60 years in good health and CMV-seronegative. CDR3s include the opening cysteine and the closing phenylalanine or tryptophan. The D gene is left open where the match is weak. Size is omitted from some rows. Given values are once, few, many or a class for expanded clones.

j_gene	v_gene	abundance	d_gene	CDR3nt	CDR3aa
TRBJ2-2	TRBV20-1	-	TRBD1	TGCAGTGCACAGGGGCCCGGGGAGCTGTTTTTT	CSAQGPGELFF
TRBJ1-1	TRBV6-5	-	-	TGTGCCAGCAGTTACGGTGTTAGCGTGACCACTGAAGCTTTCTTT	CASSYGVSVTTEAFF
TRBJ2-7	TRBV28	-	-	TGTGCCAGCAGTTTTTCCGGGAACTCCTACGAGCAGTACTTC	CASSFSGNSYEQYF
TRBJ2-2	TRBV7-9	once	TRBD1	TGTGCCAGCAGCCGCGGACAGGGATGGCCGACCGGGGAGCTGTTTTTT	CASSRGQGWPTGELFF
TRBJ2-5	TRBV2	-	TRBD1	TGTGCCAGCAGGGGGACAGGGGCTTGGGAGACCCAGTACTTC	CASRGTGAWETQYF
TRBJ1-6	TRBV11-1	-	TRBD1	TGTGCCAGCAGCTCCACCCCGGGGACAGGGGTAGGCAATTCACCCCTCCACTTT	CASSSTPGTGVGNSPLHF
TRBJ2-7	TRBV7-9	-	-	TGTGCCAGCACCTTAGTGGGCCTGGCCCACGAGCAGTACTTC	CASTLVGLAHEQYF
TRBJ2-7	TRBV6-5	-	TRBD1	TGTGCCAGCAGTTCCGCATCCGGGACAGGCACCTACGAGCAGTACTTC	CASSSASGTGTYEQYF
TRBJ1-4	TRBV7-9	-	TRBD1	TGTGCCAGCAGCTTAGAAAGTAACAGGGGAGAAAAACTGTTTTTT	CASSLESNRGEKLFF
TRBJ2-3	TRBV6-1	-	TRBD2	TGTGCCAGCAAGGGACTAGCTGTTGCAGATACGCAGTATTTT	CASKGLAVADTQYF
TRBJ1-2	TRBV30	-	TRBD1	TGTGCCTGGAGTTTCCGGGACAGGGGACAAAACACCTTC	CAWSFRDRGQNTF
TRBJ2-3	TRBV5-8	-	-	TGTGCCAGCGGCAACAACGGCAACACAGGAGATACGCAGTATTTT	CASGNNGNTGDTQYF
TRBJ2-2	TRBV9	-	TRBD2	TGTGCCAGCAGCCCCGGACTAGCGGGATTTCGTACCGGGGAGCTGTTTTTT	CASSPGLAGFRTGELFF
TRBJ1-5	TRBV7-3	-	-	TGTGCCAGCAGCATACAGGGAGGGACCTACAATCAGCCCCAGCATTTT	CASSIQGGTYNQPQHF
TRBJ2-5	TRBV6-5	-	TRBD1	TGTGCCAGCCGGACAGGCACCTTACTTGGGACCCAGTACTTC	CASRTGTLLGTQYF
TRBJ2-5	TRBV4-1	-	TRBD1	TGCGCCAGCAGCCAACCGCAGGGGGACCAAGAGACCCAGTACTTC	CASSQPQGDQETQYF
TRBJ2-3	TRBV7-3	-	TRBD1	TGTGCCAGCAGCTCTACAGGGGGCGGGACAGATACGCAGTATTTT	CASSSTGGGTDTQYF
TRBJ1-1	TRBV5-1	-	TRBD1	TGCGCCAGCAGCTTGGGGGACAGGGCAACTGAAGCTTTCTTT	CASSLGDRATEAFF
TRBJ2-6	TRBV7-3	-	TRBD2	TGTGCCAGCAGCTTAGCCGGGACGGGGGGCTCTGGGGCCAACGTCCTGACTTTC	CASSLAGTGGSGANVLTF
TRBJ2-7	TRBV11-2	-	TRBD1	TGTGCCAGCAGCCTCATGACAGGGGCCTACGAGCAGTACTTC	CASSLMTGAYEQYF
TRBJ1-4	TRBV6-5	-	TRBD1	TGTGCCAGCAGTTACCCACAGGGGGCGTCGGGAGAAAAACTGTTTTTT	CASSYPQGASGEKLFF
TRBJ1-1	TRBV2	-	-	TGTGCCAGCAAAAGGGGGTACACTGAAGCTTTCTTT	CASKRGYTEAFF
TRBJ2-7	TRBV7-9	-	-	TGTGCCAGCAGCCCCATAGACAGAATTATATACGAGCAGTACTTC	CASSPIDRIIYEQYF
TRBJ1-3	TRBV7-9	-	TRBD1	TGTGCCAGCAGCTTAAGGGACAGGGGAAACACCATATATTTT	CASSLRDRGNTIYF
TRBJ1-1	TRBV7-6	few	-	TGTGCCAGCAGCCCGGGAGGGGGGGAGGGAGCTTTCTTT	CASSPGGGEGAFF
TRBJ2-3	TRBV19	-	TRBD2	TGTGCCAGTTCAGGGTCGGGACTAGCGGGGGGCGGCACAGATACGCAGTATTTT	CASSGSGLAGGGTDTQYF
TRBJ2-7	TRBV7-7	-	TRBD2	TGTGCTAGCAGCTTACCGCCGGGACTAGCGCTTTACGAGCAGTACTTC	CASSLPPGLALYEQYF
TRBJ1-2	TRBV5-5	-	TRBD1	TGTGCCAGCAGCTCCACCGGGACAGCCCGCTATGGCTACACCTTC	CASSSTGTARYGYTF
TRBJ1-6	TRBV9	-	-	TGTGCCAGCAGCGTCGGACAGTACAATTCACCCCTCCACTTT	CASSVGQYNSPLHF
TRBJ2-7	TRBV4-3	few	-	TGCGCCAGCAGCCAACTGCGAAATGGCGAGCAGTACTTC	CASSQLRNGEQYF
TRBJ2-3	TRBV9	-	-	TGTGCCAGCAGCGTAGCTCTTGCGGGGAACACAGATACGCAGTATTTT	CASSVALAGNTDTQYF
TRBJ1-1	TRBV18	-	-	TGTGCCAGCTCAGAACAGGGTCGGAACACTGAAGCTTTCTTT	CASSEQGRNTEAFF
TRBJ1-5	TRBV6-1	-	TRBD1	TGTGCCAGCAGGGCAGGGGGACAGGGCAATCAGCCCCAGCATTTT	CASRAGGQGNQPQHF
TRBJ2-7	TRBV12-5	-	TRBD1	TGTGCTAGTGGTTTGGTACACGGGACAGGGGGCGACGAGCAGTACTTC	CASGLVHGTGGDEQYF
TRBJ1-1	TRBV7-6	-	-	TGTGCCAGCAGCTTAGAACGAGATATGAACACTGAAGCTTTCTTT	CASSLERDMNTEAFF
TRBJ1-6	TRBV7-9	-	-	TGTGCCAGCAGCTTAGGATCAGCGAGCTCCTATAATTCACCCCTCCACTTT	CASSLGSASSYNSPLHF
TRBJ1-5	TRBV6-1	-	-	TGTGCCAGCAGTGGTCACTCCAATCAGCCCCAGCATTTT	CASSGHSNQPQHF
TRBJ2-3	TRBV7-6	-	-	TGTGCCAGCAGCCCCCTACCAAGCGGGAGCACAGATACGCAGTATTTT	CASSPLPSGSTDTQYF
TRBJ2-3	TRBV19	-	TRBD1	TGTGCCAGTAGCCGTGACAGGGCTAGCACAGATACGCAGTATTTT	CASSRDRASTDTQYF
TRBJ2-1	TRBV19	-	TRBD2	TGTGCCAGTAGTCTGGACGGGACTAGGTCTGTCAATGAGCAGTTCTTC	CASSLDGTRSVNEQFF
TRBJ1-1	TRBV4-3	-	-	TGCGCCAGCAGCTCGGACCCGGGGAGAACCACTGAAGCTTTCTTT	CASSSDPGRTTEAFF
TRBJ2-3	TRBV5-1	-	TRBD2	TGCGCCAGCAGCCCTTTTTCTAGCGGGGGGGCCACAGATACGCAGTATTTT	CASSPFSSGGATDTQYF
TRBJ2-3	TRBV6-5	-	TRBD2	TGTGCCAGCAGGTTTAGCGGGGGGGCGGCAGATACGCAGTATTTT	CASRFSGGAADTQYF
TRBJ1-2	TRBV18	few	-	TGTGCCAGCTCACCAATGTGGGGGGACGGCTACACCTTC	CASSPMWGDGYTF
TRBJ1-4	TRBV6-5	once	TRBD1	TGTGCCAGCATCCAGGGGGCAACTAATGAAAAACTGTTTTTT	CASIQGATNEKLFF